This T cell receptor (beta chain) was documented in a study of cytomegalovirus exposure and HLA in healthy donors (dated by TCRdb to the late 2010s). In terms of the full investigation: In an earlier analysis of 450 to 750 of the donors, around 290 Gb of sequence data and 117 million unique TCR beta sequences from about 179 million T cells were reported. Approximately 310 gigabases of sequencing data and around 88 million unique TCR sequences made up an early release that covered several hundred HLA-typed donors. Of the roughly 400 genotyped donors, approximately 83% fell in the genetic ancestry cluster associated with self-reported Caucasian donors. The study aimed to test whether cataloging public T cell receptors could reveal signatures of past pathogen exposure. Using immunosequencing, the study profiled T cell repertoires from approximately 700 subjects and related those repertoires to cytomegalovirus serostatus. Besides the first cohort of around 670 subjects, a separate validation cohort made up of 95 to 150 different subjects was used. The study combined high-throughput TCR immunosequencing, statistical association of individual TCRs with disease status, and machine learning to predict cytomegalovirus infection status. To study patterns of TCR occurrence, a later analysis re-analyzed previously published TCR beta repertoires from 666 donors and added high-resolution HLA genotyping. In the later analysis, no new phenotypic data were used to find candidate immune exposures; instead, reliance was placed on TCR beta sequences and their occurrence across donors. An earlier analysis of a few hundred of the donors applied high-throughput TCR beta sequencing to assess whether each TCR beta V gene segment acted as functional or pseudogenic. Donor age, sex, ethnicity and CMV serostatus were compiled together with the repertoire data. A later genetic analysis took genome-wide SNP genotypes for about 55% of the roughly 670 donors and used that subset as a discovery cohort. Every repertoire in the discovery cohort had been generated on one and the same sequencing platform. Both class I and class II loci were covered by HLA typing, at four-digit resolution. Typing coverage differed by locus: A, B, C, DRB1 and DQB1 were typed in about 620-640 donors, DQA1 in about 550, DPA1 in roughly 590, and DPB1 in 400 to 490. Roughly five DR-DQ haplotypes were handled as single units for association and clustering because linkage in the cohort was strong. On average, around 230,000 unique TCR beta nucleotide sequences were sequenced per donor among a few hundred genotyped donors of the cohort, with approximately 18% of those sequences being non-productive.

Concerning this clone itself: No antigen is known for it. No base quality information exists; no much larger clone differs at one position.

Receptor libraries were prepared by the immunoSEQ multiplex PCR assay. For the multiplex PCR, a mixture combining 60 forward primers for TCR Vbeta segments and 13 reverse primers for TCR Jbeta segments was used. The CDR3 region of rearranged TCR beta genes was amplified from genomic DNA with a multiplex PCR assay. Amplified TCR beta libraries were sequenced as 87-base-pair reads on the Illumina HiSeq System. The authors processed their data as follows. A later analysis counted some 74 million unique TCR beta chains across the 550 to 750 repertoires, and roughly 11 million of these chains were shared by at least two donors. A nearest-neighbor algorithm error-corrected the raw reads and collapsed the reads into unique sequences, merging closely related sequences to remove PCR and sequencing errors. Alignment of CDR3 sequences to IMGT reference sequences was used to assign V, D and J gene segments. For a sequence to be retained, a match of at least six nucleotides to both a V gene segment and a J gene segment was required. A rearrangement was called productive if the CDR3 had no stop codons and remained in frame with V and J, and every other rearrangement was called non-productive. Following IMGT convention, CDR3 was defined as the stretch from the second conserved V-encoded cysteine up to the conserved J-encoded phenylalanine. The earlier analysis of 587 of the donors excluded sequences that lacked an unambiguous match to a single V gene segment. An earlier analysis of about 600 of the donors called V segments functional above 56.7% productive rearrangements and segregating when the between-donor standard deviation exceeded 5%. To diagnose cytomegalovirus status from the catalog of TCR beta chain sequences, a statistical classification framework was built. In a later analysis, V and J genes were assigned by comparing TCR nucleotide sequences against IMGT/GENE-DB human TR gene sequences. The TCRdist pipeline was used in a later analysis to assign CDR3 sequences and most-parsimonious VDJ recombination scenarios. In a later analysis, each TCR beta chain was defined by its CDR3 amino acid sequence together with its V-gene family, and reads lacking a unique V-gene family were excluded. To address suspected cross-contamination and a sequencing artifact, a later analysis removed some 620 highly shared, low-generation-probability nucleotide sequences. In a later analysis, a clonal expansion index for each public chain was calculated from normalized within-repertoire ranks of inferred template counts. Generation probabilities in a later analysis came from a VDJ recombination model fitted to out-of-frame rearrangements, and those results were checked against IGoR. In a later analysis, hypergeometric tests were used to score TCR-TCR, TCR-HLA and TCR-CMV co-occurrence, with a repertoire-size bias correction applied to TCR pairs. To estimate false discovery rates, a later analysis permuted the HLA or CMV assignments 20 times. In a later analysis, co-occurring TCRs were grouped using DBSCAN, and TCRdist sequence similarity was added for clustering within HLA-allele-positive subsets. For co-occurrence clustering, repertoires with fewer than 30,000 or more than 120,000 public chains were excluded, along with several repertoires with anomalous nucleotide sharing. TCRdb retrieved this table from immuneACCESS and kept in-frame rearrangements only. Not all clones are present; in checked studies, unresolved V genes account for under half, and no reason is known for the remainder. V and J calls and clone size are those listed in that table; D and trimming were worked out from the DNA. The sample contains 100,000 to 150,000 clones, approximately 72% of them found a single time. About 1.5% of the sample comes from the top ten.

The study at large found these results: A later genetic analysis associated a missense DCLRE1C variant with V-gene and J-gene trimming of TCR beta chains, and an independent cohort replicated the association. In a later analysis, the rate of TCR association differed among HLA loci, with DRB1 alleles having the most associated TCRs and HLA-C alleles having the fewest. In a later analysis, around 17,000 TCR beta sequences were associated with specific HLA alleles at a false discovery rate of 0.05. For the cohort, immune exposure information was limited to CMV serostatus. Correlated functional status among segregating V segments might reflect linkage disequilibrium, but an unknown experimental factor could not be ruled out. The presence/absence analyses assumed that sequencing depth was roughly uniform across donors, and that assumption may not be true. A further reported finding was that TCR beta sequences accurately predicted the HLA-A and HLA-B alleles for most subjects in the first cohort. Approximately 18 rarely observed V segments, including chromosome 9 orphons, were excluded from the earlier analysis of almost 600 of the donors because counts were too low. Assigning TCR associations to individual alleles was difficult when HLA alleles, especially DR and DQ, strongly co-occurred. A cluster of highly shared sequence variants was judged likely to be a technical artifact of the sequencing pipeline. The classifier was reported to diagnose cytomegalovirus status with high specificity and sensitivity in both the original cohort and the validation cohort. The authors suggested that the approach could potentially be extended to other disease states and immunological phenotypes. In a later analysis, most CMV-associated TCR beta chains were found to appear HLA-restricted, with HLA associations seemingly driven largely by CMV exposure. In this cohort, only TCR beta chains were sequenced, and detectable features were limited by the absence of alpha or paired-chain data. In an earlier analysis of about 600 of the donors, most TCR beta V segments appeared in productive rearrangements about 90% or about 30% of the time, broadly matching IMGT annotations. The study gave a list of about 150 TCR beta chains associated with cytomegalovirus. In a later analysis, HLA-associated TCR beta chains were found to be more clonally expanded and to have lower generation probabilities than equally common non-associated chains. A later analysis reported that several top co-occurrence clusters appeared linked to parvovirus B19, influenza, CMV and Epstein-Barr virus. Most TCR sequences were observed very rarely across donors, whereas some public TCRs were present in many individuals. According to a later genetic analysis, donors in an Asian-associated ancestry cluster had fewer N-insertions in productive TCRs than the approximately 650-donor mean. Because HLA typing was unavailable for some donors at each locus, only the typed subset was used in association tests. A few of the identified cytomegalovirus-associated TCR beta chains were confirmed in vitro to be specific for cytomegalovirus antigens.

In total, 500 to 700 healthy bone marrow donors made up the cohort. All cohort members were sampled while nominally healthy, although unrecorded immune exposures were likely present. The donor tested CMV seronegative and was one of the 352 seronegative cohort members. Each donor provided a peripheral blood sample, and peripheral blood mononuclear cells were used for TCR beta sequencing. The Qiagen DNeasy Blood Extraction Kit was used to extract genomic DNA from the blood cell samples. The sequencing input was PBMCs. This clonotype originated in a man aged 18 to 35 in good health and CMV-seronegative.

The CDR3 protein sequence reads: CASSSGANYGYTF. In nucleotides, the sequence is TGCGCCAGCAGCAGCGGAGCTAACTATGGCTACACCTTC. The sequence joins TRBV5-1 to TRBJ1-2; no D segment can be confidently identified. A distance of 7 bases separates the germline ends of V and J, which lose 4 bases and 0 bases respectively. Reading from cysteine to phenylalanine, the CDR3 counts 13 amino acids. This entry keeps only the CDR3 DNA: 39 bases, framed from base 1. CDR1 and CDR2, looked up from the germline V gene, are SGHRS and YFSETQ.